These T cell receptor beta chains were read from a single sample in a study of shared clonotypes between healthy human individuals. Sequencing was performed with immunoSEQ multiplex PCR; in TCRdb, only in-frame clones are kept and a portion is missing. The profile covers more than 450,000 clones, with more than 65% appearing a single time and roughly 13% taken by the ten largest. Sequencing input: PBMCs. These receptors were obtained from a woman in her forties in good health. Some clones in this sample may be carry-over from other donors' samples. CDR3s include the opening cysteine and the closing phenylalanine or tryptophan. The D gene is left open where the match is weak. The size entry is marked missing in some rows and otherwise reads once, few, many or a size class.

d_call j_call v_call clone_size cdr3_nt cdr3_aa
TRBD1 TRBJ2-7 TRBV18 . TGTGCCAGCTCACCCCCATCGGGACAGGGGCCCTACGAGCAGTACTTC CASSPPSGQGPYEQYF
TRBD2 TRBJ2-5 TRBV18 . TGTGCCAGCTCACCCAACAGACTAGCGGGCGCGGAGCAGTACTTC CASSPNRLAGAEQYF
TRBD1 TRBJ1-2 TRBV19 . TGTGCCGTTAATCGGGCAGGGGGCGATAGGGGCTACACCTTC CAVNRAGGDRGYTF
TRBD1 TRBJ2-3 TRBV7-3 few TGTGCCAGCAGCCTGGGACAGGGGACCGATACGCAGTATTTT CASSLGQGTDTQYF
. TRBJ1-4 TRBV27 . TGTGCCAGCAGTTTAATGGGCGGGACAACTAATGAAAAACTGTTTTTT CASSLMGGTTNEKLFF
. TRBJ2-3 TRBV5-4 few TGTGCCAGCAGCTCAAAGGGGGGGAAACTTACAGATACGCAGTATTTT CASSSKGGKLTDTQYF
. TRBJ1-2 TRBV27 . TGTGCCAGCAGTTTAAAGGGGGGTTATGGCTACACCTTC CASSLKGGYGYTF
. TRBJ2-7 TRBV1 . TGCACCAGCAGCCTCCCCAACCCAGGGGCCTACGAGCAGTACTTC CTSSLPNPGAYEQYF
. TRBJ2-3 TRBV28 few TGTGCCAGCAGTTTAGGGGGAGAGGGCACAGATACGCAGTATTTT CASSLGGEGTDTQYF
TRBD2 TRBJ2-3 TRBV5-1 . TGCGCCAGCAGCCCGGGACTAGCGGGAGGCACAGATACGCAGTATTTT CASSPGLAGGTDTQYF
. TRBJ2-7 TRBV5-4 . TGTGCCAGCAGCTTTATCGGGGGCGATTACGAGCAGTACTTC CASSFIGGDYEQYF
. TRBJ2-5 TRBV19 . TGTGCCAGTAGTATAGGGACAGAGAGAGAGACCCAGTACTTC CASSIGTERETQYF
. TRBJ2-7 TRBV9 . TGTGCCAGCAGCGGCGGCAGGGGCTCCTTCTACGAGCAGTACTTC CASSGGRGSFYEQYF
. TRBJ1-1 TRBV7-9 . TGTGCCAGCAGCGTCGACTCTTGGGGGACTGAAGCTTTCTTT CASSVDSWGTEAFF
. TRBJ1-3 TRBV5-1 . TGCGCCAGCAGCTTGGCCGGGACTAGACTCGGAAACACCATATATTTT CASSLAGTRLGNTIYF
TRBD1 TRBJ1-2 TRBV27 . TGTGCCAGCAGTTTACTGGGGACAGCCTATGGCTACACCTTC CASSLLGTAYGYTF
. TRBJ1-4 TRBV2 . TGTGCCAGCAGAGAGGGATCCTCAACTAATGAAAAACTGTTTTTT CASREGSSTNEKLFF
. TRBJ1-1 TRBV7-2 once TGTGCCAGCAGCCCACGCAAGTTAATGAACACTGAAGCTTTCTTT CASSPRKLMNTEAFF
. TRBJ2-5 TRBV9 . TGTGCCAGCAGCGTTAGGGGGGAAGAGACCCAGTACTTC CASSVRGEETQYF
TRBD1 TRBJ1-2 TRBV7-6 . TGTGCCAGCAGCCCCCAAACCGGGACAGGGTCTTATGGCTACACCTTC CASSPQTGTGSYGYTF
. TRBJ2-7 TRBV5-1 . TGCGCCAGCAGCTTGGCGGGTAGAAGCGAGCAGTACTTC CASSLAGRSEQYF
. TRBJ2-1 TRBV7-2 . TGTGCCAGCGCTTGGGATGACCGGAGCTACAATGAGCAGTTCTTC CASAWDDRSYNEQFF
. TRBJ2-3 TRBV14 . TGTGCCAGCAGCGGGTCGGCCGATACGCAGTATTTT CASSGSADTQYF
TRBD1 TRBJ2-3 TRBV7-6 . TGTGCCAGCAGCGGGGGACAGGGGAGAAGCACAGATACGCAGTATTTT CASSGGQGRSTDTQYF